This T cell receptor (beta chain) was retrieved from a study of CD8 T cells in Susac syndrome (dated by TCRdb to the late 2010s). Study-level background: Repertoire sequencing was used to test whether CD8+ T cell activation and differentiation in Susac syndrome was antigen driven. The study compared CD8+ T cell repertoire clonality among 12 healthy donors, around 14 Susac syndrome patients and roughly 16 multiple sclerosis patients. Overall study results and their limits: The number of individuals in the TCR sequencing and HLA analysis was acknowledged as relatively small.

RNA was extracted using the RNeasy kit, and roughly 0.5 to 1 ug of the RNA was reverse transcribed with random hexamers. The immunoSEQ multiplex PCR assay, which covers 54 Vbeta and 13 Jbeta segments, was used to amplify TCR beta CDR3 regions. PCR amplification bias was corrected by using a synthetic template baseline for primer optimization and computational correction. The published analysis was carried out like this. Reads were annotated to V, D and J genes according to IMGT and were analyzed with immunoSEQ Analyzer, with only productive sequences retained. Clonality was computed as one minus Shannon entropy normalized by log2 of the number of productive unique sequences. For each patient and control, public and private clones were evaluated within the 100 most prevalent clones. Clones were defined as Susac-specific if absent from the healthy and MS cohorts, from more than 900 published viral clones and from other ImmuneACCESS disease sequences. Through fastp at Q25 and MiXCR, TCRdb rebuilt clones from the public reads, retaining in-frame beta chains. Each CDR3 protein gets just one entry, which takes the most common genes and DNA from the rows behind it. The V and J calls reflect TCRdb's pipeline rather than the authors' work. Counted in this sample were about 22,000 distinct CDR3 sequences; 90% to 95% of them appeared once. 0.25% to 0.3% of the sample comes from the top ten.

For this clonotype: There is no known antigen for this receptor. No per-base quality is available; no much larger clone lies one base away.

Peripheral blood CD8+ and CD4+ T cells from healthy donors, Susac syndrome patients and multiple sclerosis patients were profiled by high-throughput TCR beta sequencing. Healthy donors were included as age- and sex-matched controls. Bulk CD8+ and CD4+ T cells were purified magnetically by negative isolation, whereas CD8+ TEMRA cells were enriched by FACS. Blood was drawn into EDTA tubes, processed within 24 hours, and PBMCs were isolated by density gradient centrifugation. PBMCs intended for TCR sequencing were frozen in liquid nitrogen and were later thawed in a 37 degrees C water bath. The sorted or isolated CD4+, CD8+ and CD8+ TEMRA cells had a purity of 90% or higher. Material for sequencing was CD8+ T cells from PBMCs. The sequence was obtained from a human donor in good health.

The DNA is as follows: TGTGCCAGCAGTCTACGGGGGGGGTCCTACAATGAGCAGTTCTTC. This gives the protein CASSLRGGSYNEQFF. The rearranged segments are TRBV6-5 and TRBJ2-1; 8 of the junction bases match TRBD2. The CDR3 sequence holds 15 residues, the cysteine and phenylalanine included. Just the 45-base CDR3 DNA is kept, in frame starting at base 1. Taken from the germline V gene, the CDR1 and CDR2 loops are MNHEY and SVGAGI. V ends up 5 bases short and J 1 base short, with an unmatched junction base count of 4.